This TCR beta chain was identified during a study of post-analysis software for immune sequencing data. V was shortened by 4 bases and J by 3 bases, with 10 bases between the two germline ends. The CDR3 covers 14 residues. Germline V gene lookup returns CDR1 ENHRY and CDR2 SYGVKD. A note on this clonotype: Its specificity is not known.

Study findings and constraints: Compared with controls, patients had more of roughly 5 TRBV segments, including TRBV5-6, TRBV5-1 and TRBV20-1. When compared against controls, multiple sclerosis patients showed significantly lower normalized Chao1 diversity.

cDNA libraries of TCR beta carried unique molecular identifiers. About 500,000 cDNA molecules were obtained per 1 to 10 million input T cells. Each CDR3 protein is one row after TCRdb ran MiXCR on the PCR reads. The repertoire holds about 770,000 distinct CDR3 sequences, 46% seen once, with approximately 4.4% in the top ten. Sample: blood. The sequence came from a girl between 10 and 17 years old with multiple sclerosis. V and J are TRBV10-3 and TRBJ2-1; D is ambiguous. CDR3 residues: CAISASRSYNEQFF. CDR3 nucleotide sequence: TGTGCCATCAGTGCTTCTCGGAGCTACAATGAGCAGTTCTTC.